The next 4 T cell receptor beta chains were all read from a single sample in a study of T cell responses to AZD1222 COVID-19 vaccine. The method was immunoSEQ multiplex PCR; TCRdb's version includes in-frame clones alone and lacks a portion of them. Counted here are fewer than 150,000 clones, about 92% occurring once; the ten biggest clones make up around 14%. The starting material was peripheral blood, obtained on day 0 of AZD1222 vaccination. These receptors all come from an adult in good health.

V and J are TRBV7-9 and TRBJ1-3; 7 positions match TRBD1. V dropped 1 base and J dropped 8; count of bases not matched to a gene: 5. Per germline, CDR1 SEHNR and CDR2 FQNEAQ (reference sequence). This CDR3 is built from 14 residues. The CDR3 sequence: CASSLGRDSHTIYF. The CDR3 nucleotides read TGTGCCAGCAGCTTAGGGCGGGACAGTCACACCATATATTTT.

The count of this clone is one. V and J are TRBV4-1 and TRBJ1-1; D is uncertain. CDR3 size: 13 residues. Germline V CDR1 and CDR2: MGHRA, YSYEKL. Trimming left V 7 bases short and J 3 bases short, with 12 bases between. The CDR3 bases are TGCGCCAGCACCGCAAGACGTGACACTGAAGCTTTCTTT. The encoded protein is CASTARRDTEAFF.

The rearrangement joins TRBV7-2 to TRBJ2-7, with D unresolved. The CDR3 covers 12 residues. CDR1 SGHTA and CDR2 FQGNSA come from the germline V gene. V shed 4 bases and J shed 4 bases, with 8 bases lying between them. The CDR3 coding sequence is TGTGCCAGCAGCTCCCTAGGTTACGAGCAGTACTTC. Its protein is CASSSLGYEQYF.

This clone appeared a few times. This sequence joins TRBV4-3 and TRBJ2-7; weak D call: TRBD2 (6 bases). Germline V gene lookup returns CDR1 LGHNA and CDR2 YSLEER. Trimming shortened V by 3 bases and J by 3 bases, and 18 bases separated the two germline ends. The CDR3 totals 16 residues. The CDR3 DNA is TGCGCCAGCAGCCAGGATTCGGGAGCCTCTAACTACGAGCAGTACTTC. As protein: CASSQDSGASNYEQYF.